The present T cell receptor beta chain was sequenced within a study of T cell responses to AZD1222 COVID-19 vaccine. Study-wide findings and caveats: Most donors were white British, females outnumbered males, and clonal diversity was possibly underestimated. Baseline antibody screening turned up just a handful of seropositive AZD1222 recipients.

Produced via immunoSEQ multiplex PCR; TCRdb's table is partial and in-frame only. This table holds approximately 150,000 clones, 92% found once. Both about-4-week and about-12-week second-dose recipients were combined. Trimming took 6 bases from V and 5 from J; bases not matched to a gene: 10. Germline V CDR1 and CDR2: SGHTA, FQGNSA. This CDR3 is built from 16 residues. Points on this clone: Its antigen is undetermined.

The sample in question was peripheral blood, obtained 28 days after the second AZD1222 dose. The sequence came from an adult who received the AZD1222 COVID-19 vaccine. The chain has TRBV7-2 and TRBJ2-7; 13 bases align to TRBD2. Written as DNA, the CDR3 is TGTGCCAGCAGTCGCGCCGGGACTAGCGGGAACAACGAGCAGTACTTC. Its protein is CASSRAGTSGNNEQYF.